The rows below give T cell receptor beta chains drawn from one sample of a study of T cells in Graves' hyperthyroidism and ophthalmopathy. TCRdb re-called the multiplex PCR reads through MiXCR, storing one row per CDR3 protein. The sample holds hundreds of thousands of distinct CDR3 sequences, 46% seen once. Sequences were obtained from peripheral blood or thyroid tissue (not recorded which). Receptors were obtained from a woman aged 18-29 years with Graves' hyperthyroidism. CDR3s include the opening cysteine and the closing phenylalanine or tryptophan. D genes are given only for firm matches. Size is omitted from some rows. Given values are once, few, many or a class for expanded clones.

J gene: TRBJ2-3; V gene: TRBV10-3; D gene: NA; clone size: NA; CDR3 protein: CATGTEDADTQYF; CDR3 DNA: TGTGCCACGGGGACTGAGGACGCAGATACGCAGTATTTT
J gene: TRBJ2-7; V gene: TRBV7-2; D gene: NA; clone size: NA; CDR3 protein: CASSLDGQSYEQYF; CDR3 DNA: TGTGCCAGCAGCTTAGACGGTCAGTCCTACGAGCAGTACTTC
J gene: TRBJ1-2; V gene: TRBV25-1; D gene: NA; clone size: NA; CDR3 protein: CASSTRESTGYTF; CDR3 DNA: TGTGCCAGCAGTACTAGGGAATCCACTGGCTACACCTTC
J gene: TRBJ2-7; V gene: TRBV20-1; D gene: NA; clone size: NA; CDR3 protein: CSADDREQYF; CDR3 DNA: TGCAGTGCAGATGACAGGGAGCAGTACTTC
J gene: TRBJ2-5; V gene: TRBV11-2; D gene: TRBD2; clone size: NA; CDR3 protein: CASSYGPSGDQETQYF; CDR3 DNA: TGTGCCAGCAGCTATGGGCCTAGCGGTGACCAAGAGACCCAGTACTTC
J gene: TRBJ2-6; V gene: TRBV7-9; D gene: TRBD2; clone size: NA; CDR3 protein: CASSLRLAGYSGANVLTF; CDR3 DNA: TGTGCCAGCAGCTTAAGACTAGCGGGGTACTCTGGGGCCAACGTCCTGACTTTC
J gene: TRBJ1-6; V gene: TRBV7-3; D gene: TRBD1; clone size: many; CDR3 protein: CASSAGTGDNSPLHF; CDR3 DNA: TGTGCCAGCAGCGCAGGGACAGGGGATAATTCACCCCTCCACTTT
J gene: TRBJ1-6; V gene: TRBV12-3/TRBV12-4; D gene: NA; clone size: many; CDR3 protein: CASRGSPNSPLHF; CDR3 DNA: TGTGCCAGCAGGGGCTCACCTAATTCACCCCTCCACTTT
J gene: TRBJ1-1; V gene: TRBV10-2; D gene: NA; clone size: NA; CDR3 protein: CASSLDSLRTEAFF; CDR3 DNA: TGTGCCAGCAGCTTAGACAGCTTGAGAACTGAAGCTTTCTTT
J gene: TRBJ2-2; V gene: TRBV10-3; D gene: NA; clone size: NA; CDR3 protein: CASSESDRNGELFF; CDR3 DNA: TGTGCCAGCAGCGAGAGTGACAGGAATGGGGAGCTGTTTTTT
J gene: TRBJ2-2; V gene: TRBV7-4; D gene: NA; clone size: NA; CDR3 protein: CASSLAGRATGELFF; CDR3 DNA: TGTGCCAGCAGCTTAGCGGGACGCGCCACCGGGGAGCTGTTTTTT
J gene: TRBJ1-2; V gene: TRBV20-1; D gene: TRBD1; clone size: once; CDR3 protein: CSARGYGTANYGYTF; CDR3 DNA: TGCAGTGCTAGAGGATACGGGACAGCTAACTATGGCTACACCTTC
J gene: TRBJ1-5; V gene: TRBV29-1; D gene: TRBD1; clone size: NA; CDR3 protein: CSARGAGGQPQHF; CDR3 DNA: TGCAGCGCCCGGGGGGCAGGGGGACAGCCCCAGCATTTT
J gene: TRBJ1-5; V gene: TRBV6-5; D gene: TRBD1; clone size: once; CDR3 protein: CASRQGPNQPQHF; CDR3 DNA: TGTGCCAGCAGACAGGGGCCTAATCAGCCCCAGCATTTT
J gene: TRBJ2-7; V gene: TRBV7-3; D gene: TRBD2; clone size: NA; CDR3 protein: CASSQKSGRVAYEQYF; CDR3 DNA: TGTGCCAGCAGTCAAAAAAGCGGGAGAGTCGCCTACGAGCAGTACTTC
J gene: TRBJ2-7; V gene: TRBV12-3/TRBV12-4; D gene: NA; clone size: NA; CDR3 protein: CASSLIGSLDEQYF; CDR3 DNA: TGTGCCAGCAGTTTAATAGGGAGCCTCGACGAGCAGTACTTC
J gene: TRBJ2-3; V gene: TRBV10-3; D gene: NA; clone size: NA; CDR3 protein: CAISVEGDTQYF; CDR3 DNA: TGTGCCATCAGTGTAGAGGGGGATACGCAGTATTTT
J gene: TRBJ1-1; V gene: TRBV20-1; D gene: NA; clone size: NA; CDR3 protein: CSAKGGFTEAFF; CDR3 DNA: TGCAGTGCCAAGGGGGGTTTCACTGAAGCTTTCTTT
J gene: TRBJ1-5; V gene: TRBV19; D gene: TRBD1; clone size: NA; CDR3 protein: CASSIAQGASQPQHF; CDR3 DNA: TGTGCCAGTAGTATAGCACAGGGGGCAAGTCAGCCCCAGCATTTT
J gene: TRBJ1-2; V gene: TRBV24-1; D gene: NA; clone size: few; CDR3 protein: CATSDFSRPGGYTF; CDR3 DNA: TGTGCCACCAGTGATTTTAGTCGGCCGGGGGGCTACACCTTC